Reported below is one T cell receptor (beta chain). With V trimmed by 5 bases and J by 5 bases, 8 bases remained unmatched. The CDR3 is 15 amino acids. CDR1 and CDR2 (germline): SGHTA, FQGTGA. Per the study methods: Amplification of reference gene primers was used by the study to estimate nucleated cell counts. The repertoire was sequenced with immunoSEQ multiplex PCR; TCRdb's copy has only in-frame clones and lacks some. V, J and clone size reflect that table, while D and trimming were determined from the DNA. The sample consists of 90,000 to 120,000 clones, around nine tenths of them appearing once. These data are taken from a study of blood T cell repertoires in COVID-19. Whole-study context: PBMCs, B-cell-depleted T cells, or T cells were the source of the cDNA or gDNA that made up the material.

This sequence originates from a woman in her twenties or thirties with acute or convalescent COVID-19. The chain links TRBV7-3 to TRBJ2-5; 10 nucleotides match TRBD1. Sample: peripheral blood. In DNA form, the CDR3 reads TGTGCCAGCAGCGCGGGACAGGGGAGTAAGGAGACCCAGTACTTC. Protein sequence: CASSAGQGSKETQYF. Based on the CDR3 plus reference TRBV7-3 and TRBJ2-5, the full variable domain is GAGVSQTPSNKVTEKGKYVELRCDPISGHTALYWYRQSLGQGPEFLIYFQGTGAADDSGLPNDRFFAVRPEGSVSTLKIQRTERGDSAVYLCASSAGQGSKETQYFGPGTRLLVL.